This T cell receptor (beta chain) was sequenced during a study of blood T cell repertoires in COVID-19. As processed by the authors: Amplification with reference gene primers provided the estimates of nucleated cell counts. TCRdb's table, derived via immunoSEQ multiplex PCR, lists solely in-frame clones and lacks some. V and J calls plus clone size are reproduced from that table; the DNA served to infer D and trimming. The sample holds about 270,000 clones, approximately 90% seen once. A COVID-19 case had been met by exposed participants during the 2 weeks before study entry. The sequence came from a man aged 40-49 years who had been exposed to COVID-19. The sequencing input was PBMCs or T cells enriched from blood (not recorded which).

CDR3 DNA sequence: TGTGCCAGCAGAGACAGGAACACTGAAGCTTTCTTT. As protein: CASRDRNTEAFF. The V gene is TRBV27, the J gene TRBJ1-1; D is possibly TRBD1 (5 bases). Germline CDR1 reads MNHEY; CDR2 reads SMNVEV (reference sequence). The length of the CDR3 is 12 residues. V gave up 6 bases and J gave up 1 base, with 6 bases separating them.